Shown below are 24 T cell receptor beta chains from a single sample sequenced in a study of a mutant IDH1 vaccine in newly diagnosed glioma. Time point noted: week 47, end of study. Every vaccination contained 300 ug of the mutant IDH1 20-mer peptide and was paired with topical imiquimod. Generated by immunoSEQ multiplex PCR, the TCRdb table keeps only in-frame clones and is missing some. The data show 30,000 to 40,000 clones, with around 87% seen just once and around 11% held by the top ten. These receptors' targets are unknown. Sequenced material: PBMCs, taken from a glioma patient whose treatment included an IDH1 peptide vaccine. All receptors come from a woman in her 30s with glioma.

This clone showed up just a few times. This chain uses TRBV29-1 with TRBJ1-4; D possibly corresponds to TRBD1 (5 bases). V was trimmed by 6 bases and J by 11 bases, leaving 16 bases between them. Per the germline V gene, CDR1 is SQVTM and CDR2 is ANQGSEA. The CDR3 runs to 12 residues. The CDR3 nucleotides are TGCAGCGTAATTCCCACCGCAGGGAAACTGTTTTTT. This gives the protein CSVIPTAGKLFF.

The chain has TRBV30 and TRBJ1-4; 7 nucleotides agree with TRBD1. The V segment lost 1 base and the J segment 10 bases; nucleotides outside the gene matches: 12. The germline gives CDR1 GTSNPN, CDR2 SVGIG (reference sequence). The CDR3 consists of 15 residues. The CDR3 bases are TGTGCCTGGAGTGCCGACAGGGCCGCGTGGGGAAAACTGTTTTTT. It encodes CAWSADRAAWGKLFF.

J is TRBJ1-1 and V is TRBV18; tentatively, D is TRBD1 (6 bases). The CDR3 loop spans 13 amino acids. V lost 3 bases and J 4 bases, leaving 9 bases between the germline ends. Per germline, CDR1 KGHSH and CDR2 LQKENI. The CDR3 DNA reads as TGTGCCAGCTCACCTGGGACAATCACTGAAGCTTTCTTT. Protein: CASSPGTITEAFF.

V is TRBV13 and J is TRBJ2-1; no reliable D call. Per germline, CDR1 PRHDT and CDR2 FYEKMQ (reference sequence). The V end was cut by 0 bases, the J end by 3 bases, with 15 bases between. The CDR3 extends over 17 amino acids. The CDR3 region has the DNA TGTGCCAGCAGCTTAGGAATCGTCGACCTAGTCTACAATGAGCAGTTCTTC. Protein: CASSLGIVDLVYNEQFF.

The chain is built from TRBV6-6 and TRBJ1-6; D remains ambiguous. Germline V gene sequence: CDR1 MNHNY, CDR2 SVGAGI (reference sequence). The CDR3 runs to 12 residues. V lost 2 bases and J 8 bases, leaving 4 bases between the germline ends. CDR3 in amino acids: CASSYKDSPLHF. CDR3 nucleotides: TGTGCCAGCAGTTACAAAGATTCACCCCTCCACTTT.

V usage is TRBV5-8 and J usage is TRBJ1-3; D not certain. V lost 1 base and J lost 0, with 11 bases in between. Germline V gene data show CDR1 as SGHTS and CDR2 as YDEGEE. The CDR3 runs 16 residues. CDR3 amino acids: CASSLRERISGNTIYF. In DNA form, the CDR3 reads TGTGCCAGCAGCTTGAGGGAGCGCATCTCTGGAAACACCATATATTTT.

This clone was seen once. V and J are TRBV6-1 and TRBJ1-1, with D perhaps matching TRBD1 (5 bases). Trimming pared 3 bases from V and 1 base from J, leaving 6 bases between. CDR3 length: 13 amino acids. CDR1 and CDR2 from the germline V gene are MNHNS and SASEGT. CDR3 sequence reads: CASSERGNTEAFF. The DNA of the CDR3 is TGTGCCAGCAGTGAGAGGGGGAACACTGAAGCTTTCTTT.

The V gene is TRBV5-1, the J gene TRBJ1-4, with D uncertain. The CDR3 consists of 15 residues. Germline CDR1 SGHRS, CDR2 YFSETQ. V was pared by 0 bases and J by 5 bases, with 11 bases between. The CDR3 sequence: CASSLEDIRNEKLFF. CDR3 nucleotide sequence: TGCGCCAGCAGCTTGGAAGACATCCGGAATGAAAAACTGTTTTTT.

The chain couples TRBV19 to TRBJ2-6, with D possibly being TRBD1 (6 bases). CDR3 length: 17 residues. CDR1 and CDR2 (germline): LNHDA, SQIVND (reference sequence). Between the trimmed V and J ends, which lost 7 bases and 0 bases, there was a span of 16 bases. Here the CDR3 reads CASTQGKGYSGANVLTF. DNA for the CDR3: TGTGCCAGTACCCAGGGGAAGGGGTACTCTGGGGCCAACGTCCTGACTTTC. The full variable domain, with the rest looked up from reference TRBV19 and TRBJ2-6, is DGGITQSPKYLFRKEGQNVTLSCEQNLNHDAMYWYRQDPGQGLRLIYYSQIVNDFQKGDIAEGYSVSREKKESFPLTVTSAQKNPTAFYLCASTQGKGYSGANVLTFGAGSRLTVL.

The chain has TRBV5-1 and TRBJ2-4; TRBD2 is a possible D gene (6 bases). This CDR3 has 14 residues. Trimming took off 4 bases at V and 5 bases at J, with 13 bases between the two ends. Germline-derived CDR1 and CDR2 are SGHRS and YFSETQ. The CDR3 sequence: CASSPWSGENIQYF. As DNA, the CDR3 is TGCGCCAGCAGCCCCTGGTCGGGGGAAAACATTCAGTACTTC.

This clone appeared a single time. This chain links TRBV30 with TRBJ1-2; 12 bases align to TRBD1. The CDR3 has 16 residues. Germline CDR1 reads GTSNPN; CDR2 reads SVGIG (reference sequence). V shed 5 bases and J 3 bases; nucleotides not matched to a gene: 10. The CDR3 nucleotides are TGTGCCTGGGCCCGGGACAGGGGGCGTCGGGACTATGGCTACACCTTC. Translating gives CAWARDRGRRDYGYTF.

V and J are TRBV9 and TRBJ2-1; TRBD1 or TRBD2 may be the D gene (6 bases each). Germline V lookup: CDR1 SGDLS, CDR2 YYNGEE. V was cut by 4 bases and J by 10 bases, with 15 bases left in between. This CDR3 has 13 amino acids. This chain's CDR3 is CASSLGGYYEQFF. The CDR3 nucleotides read TGTGCCAGCAGCCTGGGGGGCTATTACGAGCAGTTCTTC.

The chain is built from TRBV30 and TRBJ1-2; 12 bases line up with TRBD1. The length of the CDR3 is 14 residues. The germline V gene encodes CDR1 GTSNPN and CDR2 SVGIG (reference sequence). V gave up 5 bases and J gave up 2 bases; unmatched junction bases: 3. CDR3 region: CAWGGTGGNYGYTF. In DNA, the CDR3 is TGTGCCTGGGGTGGGACAGGGGGCAACTATGGCTACACCTTC.

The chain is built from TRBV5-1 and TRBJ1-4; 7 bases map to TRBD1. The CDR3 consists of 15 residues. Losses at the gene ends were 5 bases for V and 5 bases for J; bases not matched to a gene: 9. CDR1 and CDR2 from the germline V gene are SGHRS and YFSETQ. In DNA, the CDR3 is TGCGCCAGCAGACCAGGAGGGGGCGGGAATGAAAAACTGTTTTTT. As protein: CASRPGGGGNEKLFF.

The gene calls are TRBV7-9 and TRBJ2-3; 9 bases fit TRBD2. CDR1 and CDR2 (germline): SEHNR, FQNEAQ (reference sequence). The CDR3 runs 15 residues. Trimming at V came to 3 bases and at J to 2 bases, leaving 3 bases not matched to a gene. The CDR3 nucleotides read TGTGCCAGCAGCTTTAGCGGGGGCCCCACAGATACGCAGTATTTT. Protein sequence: CASSFSGGPTDTQYF.

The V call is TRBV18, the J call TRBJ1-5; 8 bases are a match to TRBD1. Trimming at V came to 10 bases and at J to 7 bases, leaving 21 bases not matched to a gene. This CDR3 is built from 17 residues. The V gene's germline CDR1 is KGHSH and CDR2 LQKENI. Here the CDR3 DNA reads TGTGCCATCCCGGGGCTGGGGGGACAGGTTGCGAGGCAGCCCCAGCATTTT. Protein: CAIPGLGGQVARQPQHF.

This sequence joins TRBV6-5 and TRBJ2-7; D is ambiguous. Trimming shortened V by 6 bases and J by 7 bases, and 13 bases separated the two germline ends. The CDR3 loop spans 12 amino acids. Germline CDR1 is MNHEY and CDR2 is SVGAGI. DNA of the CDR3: TGTGCCAGCAGAGGTTCCAGTGGGGAGCAGTACTTC. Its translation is CASRGSSGEQYF.

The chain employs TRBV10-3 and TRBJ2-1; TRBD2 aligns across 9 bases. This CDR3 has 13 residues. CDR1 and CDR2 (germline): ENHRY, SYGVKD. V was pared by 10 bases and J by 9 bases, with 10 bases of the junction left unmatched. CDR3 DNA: TGTGCCAGCTCGAGCGGGGGGTTTGTTGAGCAGTTCTTC. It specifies CASSSGGFVEQFF.

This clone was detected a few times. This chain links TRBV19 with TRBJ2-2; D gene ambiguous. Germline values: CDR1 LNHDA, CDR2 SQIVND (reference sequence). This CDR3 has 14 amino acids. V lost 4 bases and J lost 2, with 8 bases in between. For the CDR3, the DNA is TGTGCCAGTAGTAATGGACCAAACACCGGGGAGCTGTTTTTT. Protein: CASSNGPNTGELFF.

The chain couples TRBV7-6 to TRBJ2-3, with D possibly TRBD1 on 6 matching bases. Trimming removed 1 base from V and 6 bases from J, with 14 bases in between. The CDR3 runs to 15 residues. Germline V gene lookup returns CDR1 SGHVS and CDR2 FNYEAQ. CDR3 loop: CASSLGDNTVDTQYF. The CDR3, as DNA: TGTGCCAGCAGCTTAGGGGACAATACGGTCGATACGCAGTATTTT.

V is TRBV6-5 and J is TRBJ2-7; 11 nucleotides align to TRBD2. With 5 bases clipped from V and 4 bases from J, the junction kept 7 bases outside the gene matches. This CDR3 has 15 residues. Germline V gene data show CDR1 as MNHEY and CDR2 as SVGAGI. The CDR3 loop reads CASSLTSGETYEQYF. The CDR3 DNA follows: TGTGCCAGCAGTCTGACTAGCGGGGAGACTTACGAGCAGTACTTC.

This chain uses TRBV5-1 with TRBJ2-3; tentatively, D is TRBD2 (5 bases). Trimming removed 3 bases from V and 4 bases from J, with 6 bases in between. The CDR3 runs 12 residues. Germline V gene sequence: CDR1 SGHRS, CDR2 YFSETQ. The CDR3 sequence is CASSSRADTQYF. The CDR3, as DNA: TGCGCCAGCAGCTCGAGGGCAGATACGCAGTATTTT.

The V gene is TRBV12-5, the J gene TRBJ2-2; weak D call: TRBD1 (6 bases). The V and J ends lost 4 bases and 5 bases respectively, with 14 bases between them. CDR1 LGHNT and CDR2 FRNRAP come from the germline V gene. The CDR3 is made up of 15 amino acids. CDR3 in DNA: TGTGCTAGTGGTTCACTTATAGGGGGAACCGGGGAGCTGTTTTTT. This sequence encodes CASGSLIGGTGELFF.

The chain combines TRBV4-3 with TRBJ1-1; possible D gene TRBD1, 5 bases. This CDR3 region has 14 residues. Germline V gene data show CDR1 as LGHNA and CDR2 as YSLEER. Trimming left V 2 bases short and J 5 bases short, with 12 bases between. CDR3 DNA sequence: TGCGCCAGCAGCCAACAGGGCCTAACAACTGAAGCTTTCTTT. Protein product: CASSQQGLTTEAFF.